This record covers a single TCR beta chain. Its antigen is as yet unknown. The junction and the germline gene differ at one end; a read error may be behind it. The authors amplified TCR beta CDR3 regions from RNA transcripts. Investigators did first-round RT-PCR with HTBI primers, then second-round multiplex PCR. TCRdb called the multiplex PCR reads again in MiXCR, with one record for every CDR3 protein. This sample carries about 740,000 distinct CDR3 sequences, roughly 41% of them seen once, and the ten largest clones take roughly 45%. These data originate in a study of Graves' ophthalmopathy and Graves' hyperthyroidism. Overall study results and limits: A majority of expanded thyroid clonotypes exceeding 0.001 frequency were likewise present in blood.

The CDR3 is 12 amino acids. Germline V gives CDR1 LNHDA, CDR2 SQIVND (reference sequence). Active ophthalmopathy (CAS at least 3, NOSPECS at least 4), lasting under 3 months. Ineligible for inclusion were patients with other autoimmune diseases, uncontrolled infections, pregnancy or lactation. The diagnosis was founded upon clinical symptoms, serum thyroxine, TRAb, thyroid ultrasound and orbital computed tomography. The source is an adult man with Graves' ophthalmopathy. Source material: peripheral blood. V gene TRBV19 combines with J gene TRBJ1-2; D uncertain. The CDR3 nucleotides are TGTGCCAGTAGTAGGCCCAACTTTGGCTACACCTTC. This translates into CASSRPNFGYTF.